Ten or more counts support the clone carrying this TCR beta chain. Antigen: not known. The CDR3 runs 14 residues. CDR1 is SGHRS and CDR2 is YFSETQ in the germline V gene. Trimming cost V 4 bases and J 4 bases; bases outside gene matches: 8. The time point here: newly diagnosed GD, antithyroid drugs for less than 3 months. RNA from PBMCs was the source of the TCR library. Building the TCR beta libraries relied on iRepertoire HTBI primers, and CDR3 regions underwent Arm-PCR. TCRdb reprocessed the multiplex PCR reads with MiXCR, giving one entry per CDR3 protein. The sample has a few hundred thousand distinct CDR3 sequences; approximately 16% are singletons. This specimen comes from a study of regulatory T cells in long-lasting Graves disease. Study-wide results and limits: TRBV28, TRBJ1-2 and TRBJ2-5 were favored in persistent disease.

The sample was also linked to a second study, of T cells in Graves' hyperthyroidism and ophthalmopathy.

The sequence was obtained from a woman aged 40-49 years with Graves disease. This chain connects TRBV5-1 to TRBJ2-7, with TRBD1 matching 7 bases. Sequenced material: peripheral blood mononuclear cells (PBMCs), taken at new diagnosis, from a patient treated with antithyroid drugs. CDR3 sequence: CASSGGQSKYEQYF. Here the CDR3 DNA reads TGCGCCAGCAGCGGGGGACAGTCCAAGTACGAGCAGTACTTC.